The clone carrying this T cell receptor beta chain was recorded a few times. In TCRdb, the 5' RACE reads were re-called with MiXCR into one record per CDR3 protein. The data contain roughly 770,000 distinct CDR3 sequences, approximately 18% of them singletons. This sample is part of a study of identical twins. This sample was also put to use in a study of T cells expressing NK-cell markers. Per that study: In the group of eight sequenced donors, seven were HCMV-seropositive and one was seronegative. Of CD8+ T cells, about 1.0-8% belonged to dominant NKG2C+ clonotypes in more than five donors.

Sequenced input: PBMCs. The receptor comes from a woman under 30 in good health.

Written as DNA, the CDR3 is TGTGCCAGCTCACCACCGGGCTGGGACGGGGACACTGAAGCTTTCTTT. This sequence encodes CASSPPGWDGDTEAFF. The chain combines TRBV18 with TRBJ1-1, with D possibly matching TRBD1 (5 bases). Germline assignment: CDR1 KGHSH and CDR2 LQKENI. Trimming pared 0 bases from V and 3 bases from J, leaving 14 bases between. The CDR3 covers 16 residues.